One TCR beta chain is described in this entry. Division of CD4+ cells produced a CD45RA+ naive subset and a CD45RA-negative memory subset. V shed 3 bases and J shed 5 bases, with 16 bases lying between them. The CDR3 runs 15 residues. Looked up from germline, CDR1 is SGHTA and CDR2 is FQGNSA. This entry belongs to a study of shared clonotypes between healthy human individuals. The wider study: CD4 naive and memory got three plates each, CD8 naive two, CD8 memory one.

Assay used: immunoSEQ multiplex PCR; TCRdb lists only in-frame clones, some missing. This sample has approximately 2,000,000 clones, with roughly 90% found just once. The receptor's source is a man aged 18 to 30 in good health. Some clones in this sample may be carry-over from other donors' samples. The rearrangement links TRBV7-2 to TRBJ1-1; D uncertain. The sequenced material came from naive CD4+ T cells from PBMCs. Subset reported: CD45RA+ positively selected. Here the CDR3 reads CASSLNRGGWTEAFF. CDR3 sequence (DNA): TGTGCCAGCAGCTTGAATCGGGGAGGGTGGACTGAAGCTTTCTTT.